This entry features one T cell receptor beta chain sequence. Its antigen is still unknown. Before sequencing took place, the ViraFEST assay used viral peptide pools to expand antigen-specific CD4+ T cells. Cultured cells yielded isolated CD4+ T cells after approximately nine days. Two doses of either BNT162b2 or mRNA-1273 were given to each participant. The data were taken from a study of vaccination effects on CD4 cells after COVID-19. Study-level information: Post-vaccine specimens arrived a median 72 days past the second dose.

The germline V gene encodes CDR1 KGHSH and CDR2 LQKENI. Trimming took 0 bases from V and 1 from J, leaving 7 bases between them. The CDR3 loop spans 15 amino acids. Repertoires were generated with immunoSEQ multiplex PCR, while TCRdb's copy carries only in-frame clones and drops some. The sample has over 50,000 clones, 55% to 85% seen once; the top ten hold 1% to 1.5%. The V call is TRBV18, the J call TRBJ2-4; D is unclear. The clonotype comes from a human donor who received a COVID-19 vaccine. Sample: CD4+ T cells from PBMCs cultured with HCoV-229E spike peptides, taken after COVID-19 vaccination. For the CDR3, the DNA is TGTGCCAGCTCACCACCCTCCGGGGCCAAAAACATTCAGTACTTC. Its translation is CASSPPSGAKNIQYF.